This record concerns one T cell receptor beta chain sequence. No antigen is known for it. The data are from a study of human T cells and chemical hapten exposure. Findings and caveats of the study: Alopecia affecting every donor means their immune response may not match healthy people's.

Documented time point: pre-sensitization, week 0. Documented treatment: therapeutic diphenylcyclopropenone sensitization with weekly scalp DPC. The drawing of blood occurred before each patch test was applied. Researchers extracted total RNA from unfractionated whole blood. TCRdb re-called the RACE reads through MiXCR, storing one row per CDR3 protein. The sample has 300,000 to 450,000 distinct CDR3 sequences, roughly 5% seen once. V was trimmed by 1 base and J by 7 bases, leaving 8 bases between them. Germline V gene lookup returns CDR1 SGHNT and CDR2 YYREEE (reference sequence). This CDR3 is 12 amino acids long.

Sample: whole blood, taken in connection with sensitization to the hapten diphenylcyclopropenone (DPC). This chain joins TRBV5-4 and TRBJ2-5; D is perhaps TRBD2 (5 bases). The source is a woman aged 45-65 years with alopecia areata. Some clones in this sample may be carry-over from other donors' samples. The CDR3 DNA sequence: TGTGCCAGCAGCTTGAATCGGGGGACCCAGTACTTC. This translates into CASSLNRGTQYF.